The T cell receptor beta chain under discussion was sequenced for a study of regulatory T cells in long-lasting Graves disease. The TCR beta library used iRepertoire HTBI primers with Arm-PCR amplification of CDR3. Each CDR3 protein gets one entry after TCRdb re-called the multiplex PCR reads with MiXCR. The sample consists of some 440,000 distinct CDR3 sequences, roughly 20% of them appearing once. Germline CDR1 MGHRA, CDR2 YSYEKL. The CDR3 is 13 amino acids. V was shortened by 4 bases and J by 8 bases, with 11 bases between the two germline ends. Study-wide findings and caveats: Patients with persistent disease showed a bias toward TRBV28, TRBJ1-2 and TRBJ2-5. Lower TCR diversity characterized persistent Graves' patients relative to newly diagnosed patients.

The time point denotes: persistent/refractory GD, antithyroid drugs over 5 years with positive TRAb. RNA isolated from PBMCs was used to make the TCR library. The authors diagnosed Graves' disease using American Thyroid Association guidelines. EDTA tubes were used for drawing around 8.8 milliliters of peripheral blood. Turning to this clonotype: Its antigen is unidentified.

This specimen was peripheral blood mononuclear cells (PBMCs), taken when the disease was refractory, from a patient treated with antithyroid drugs. The chain uses TRBV4-1 and TRBJ1-4; possible D gene TRBD1, 5 bases. The sequence derives from a female donor with Graves disease. The CDR3 nucleotides are TGCGCCAGCAGCCTCCTACACAGGGAAAAACTGTTTTTT. This translates into CASSLLHREKLFF.